Presented here are 32 T cell receptor beta chains from one specimen sequenced in a study of T cells after yellow fever vaccination. In TCRdb, the 5' RACE reads were re-called with MiXCR into one record per CDR3 protein. Altogether under 150,000 distinct CDR3 sequences are present, 7.7% being singletons, with the ten largest covering under 0.85%. This specimen consisted of CD4+ T cells sorted from PBMCs, obtained 5 days after the yellow fever booster vaccination. Receptor source: a man aged 30 to 45 who received the YFV17D yellow fever vaccine.

This clonotype was observed at least ten times. The rearrangement joins TRBV5-1 to TRBJ2-2; D call uncertain. The V end was cut by 0 bases, the J end by 0 bases, with 9 bases between. The CDR3 sequence is 16 residues long. Germline CDR1 and CDR2: SGHRS and YFSETQ. CDR3 sequence reads: CASSLALRSNTGELFF. CDR3 coding DNA: TGCGCCAGCAGCTTGGCCTTGCGATCGAACACCGGGGAGCTGTTTTTT. The full variable domain, in which reference TRBV5-1 and TRBJ2-2 provide the parts outside the CDR3, is KAGVTQTPRYLIKTRGQQVTLSCSPISGHRSVSWYQQTPGQGLQFLFEYFSETQRNKGNFPGRFSGRQFSNSRSEMNVSTLELGDSALYLCASSLALRSNTGELFFGEGSRLTVL.

A word on this clonotype: This may be a read error, as it is one base from a much larger clone. The missing conserved phenylalanine or tryptophan at the end of this CDR3 makes a read error likely. J is TRBJ2-3 and V is TRBV15, with D perhaps TRBD1 or TRBD2 (6 bases each). The CDR3 covers 17 residues. Germline loops: CDR1 LNHNV, CDR2 YYDKDF (reference sequence). The V gene lost 3 bases and the J gene lost 3 bases, with 19 bases spanning the gap. In DNA form, the CDR3 reads TGTGCCACCAGCAGCCGTCGCGGAGGGGGGTGGACAGATACGCAGTATTCT. It yields the protein CATSSRRGGGWTDTQYS.

There are many counts of this clonotype. The V gene is TRBV11-3, the J gene TRBJ2-1; D may be TRBD1 (5 bases). Germline CDR1 is SGHNT and CDR2 is YENEEA. Trimming stripped 3 bases from V and 6 bases from J, with 12 bases between. The CDR3 consists of 14 residues. CDR3 sequence reads: CASSFHQGTNEQFF. The CDR3 bases are TGTGCCAGCAGCTTCCATCAGGGTACCAATGAGCAGTTCTTC.

This clonotype was recorded at least ten times. CDR3 bases: TGTGCCAGCTCACCAAGTTATAATTCACCCCTCCACTTT. This codes for CASSPSYNSPLHF. V gene TRBV18 combines with J gene TRBJ1-6; D call uncertain. The CDR3 contains 13 residues. The V end lost 2 bases, the J end lost 4 bases, and 3 bases lay between the germline ends. Germline V gene lookup returns CDR1 KGHSH and CDR2 LQKENI.

This clonotype was observed at least ten times. The chain recombines TRBV15 with TRBJ2-5; 9 nucleotides line up with TRBD2. CDR1 LNHNV and CDR2 YYDKDF come from the germline V gene (reference sequence). This CDR3 region has 15 residues. After removal of 1 base from V and 1 base from J, the junction contained 1 base not matched to a gene. This CDR3 reads CATSRGGRAQETQYF. The CDR3 DNA reads as TGTGCCACCAGCAGAGGCGGGAGGGCCCAAGAGACCCAGTACTTC. The variable domain in full, with the rest retrieved from reference TRBV15 and TRBJ2-5, is DAMVIQNPRYQVTQFGKPVTLSCSQTLNHNVMYWYQQKSSQAPKLLFHYYDKDFNNEADTPDNFQSRRPNTSFCFLDIRSPGLGDTAMYLCATSRGGRAQETQYFGPGTRLLVL.

A word on this clonotype: A much larger clone differs by one base, so this may be a read error. The chain has TRBV30 and TRBJ2-1, with TRBD2 matching over 8 bases. The ends lost 2 bases at V and 7 bases at J; junction bases unmatched: 7. CDR3 length equals 14 residues. Germline loops: CDR1 GTSNPN, CDR2 SVGIG (reference sequence). The CDR3 protein is CAWSTGLGDNEQFF. As DNA, the CDR3 is TGTGCCTGGAGTACGGGACTAGGGGATAATGAGCAGTTCTTC.

This clonotype was observed a single time. Given a much more abundant clone one base away, this may be a read error. The J gene is TRBJ2-7, the V gene TRBV20-1, with 7 nucleotides matching TRBD1. The CDR3 totals 11 residues. The germline gives CDR1 DFQATT, CDR2 SNEGSKA (reference sequence). DNA of the CDR3: TGCACTGCTTCACAGGGGAGCGAGCAGTACTTC. Translated, it gives CTASQGSEQYF.

This clonotype was recorded many times. DNA of the CDR3: TGTGCCAGCTCACCAGAGGGCCGTGAGCAGTTCTTC. Translation: CASSPEGREQFF. The rearrangement uses TRBV18 and TRBJ2-1, with D possibly TRBD2 on 5 matching bases. Trimming removed 2 bases from V and 9 bases from J, with 8 bases in between. The CDR3 has 12 amino acids. Germline V gene data show CDR1 as KGHSH and CDR2 as LQKENI.

About this clonotype: Since a much larger clone is just one base distant, this may be a read error. The chain recombines TRBV4-3 with TRBJ2-1; D ambiguous. CDR1 is LGHNA and CDR2 is YSLEER in the germline V gene. The CDR3 sequence is 13 residues long. The CDR3 spells CASRQDRTHEQFF. CDR3 coding DNA: TGCGCCAGCCGCCAAGACCGGACCCACGAGCAGTTCTTC.

Points on this clonotype: A much larger clone sits a single nucleotide away, making a read error possible. J is TRBJ1-2 and V is TRBV7-9; D not resolved. The CDR3 is 14 residues long. Germline loops: CDR1 SEHNR, CDR2 FQNEAQ (reference sequence). The CDR3 nucleotides read TGTGCCAGCAGCTTATCCCGGGAAGACTATGGCTACATCTTC. Protein product: CASSLSREDYGYIF.

This clonotype came up many times. The gene calls are TRBV5-1 and TRBJ2-1; D unclear. V was pared by 0 bases and J by 9 bases, with 7 bases between. Per the germline V gene, CDR1 is SGHRS and CDR2 is YFSETQ. This CDR3 is built from 12 residues. CDR3 coding DNA: TGCGCCAGCAGCTTGGAGCAAGGTGAGCAGTTCTTC. Amino acid sequence: CASSLEQGEQFF. The full variable domain, with the rest looked up from reference TRBV5-1 and TRBJ2-1, is KAGVTQTPRYLIKTRGQQVTLSCSPISGHRSVSWYQQTPGQGLQFLFEYFSETQRNKGNFPGRFSGRQFSNSRSEMNVSTLELGDSALYLCASSLEQGEQFFGPGTRLTVL.

This clonotype was recorded at least ten times. The chain carries TRBV30 and TRBJ1-5; D uncertain. The CDR3 has 14 residues. From germline, CDR1 is GTSNPN and CDR2 SVGIG (reference sequence). The V gene lost 0 bases and the J gene lost 3 bases, with 9 bases spanning the gap. CDR3 loop: CAWSVLRSNQPQHF. CDR3 DNA sequence: TGTGCCTGGAGTGTACTCAGGTCCAATCAGCCCCAGCATTTT.

This clonotype was seen many times. The rearrangement uses TRBV18 and TRBJ2-3; perhaps TRBD2 as D (6 bases). Trimming left V 1 base short and J 0 bases short, with 8 bases between. The CDR3 has 15 amino acids. Germline V gene lookup returns CDR1 KGHSH and CDR2 LQKENI. CDR3 loop: CASSPRGISTDTQYF. The CDR3 nucleotides are TGTGCCAGCTCACCACGCGGGATCAGCACAGATACGCAGTATTTT.

This clonotype was counted at least ten times. The chain joins TRBV6-1 to TRBJ2-5, with D perhaps matching TRBD2 (5 bases). From germline, CDR1 is MNHNS and CDR2 SASEGT. The CDR3 is 12 residues long. Trimming cost V 2 bases and J 5 bases, with 6 bases left between them. As DNA, the CDR3 is TGTGCCAGCAGTGAAACGGGGGAGACCCAGTACTTC. Amino acid sequence: CASSETGETQYF.

This clonotype was detected ten times or more. The chain couples TRBV11-2 to TRBJ2-2, with 7 bases fitting TRBD2. CDR3 length: 16 residues. The germline V gene encodes CDR1 SGHAT and CDR2 FQNNGV. Losses at the gene ends were 4 bases for V and 5 bases for J; bases not matched to a gene: 10. This chain's CDR3 is CASSSHRGSNTGELFF. CDR3 coding DNA: TGTGCCAGCAGCTCCCATCGCGGGAGTAATACCGGGGAGCTGTTTTTT.

Many counts were recorded for this clonotype. This chain joins TRBV7-2 and TRBJ2-1; no reliable D call. Trimming took off 0 bases at V and 7 bases at J, with 4 bases between the two ends. Germline CDR1 reads SGHTA; CDR2 reads FQGNSA. This CDR3 is built from 12 residues. The CDR3 nucleotides read TGTGCCAGCAGCTTAGCGTGGAATGAGCAGTTCTTC. Translating gives CASSLAWNEQFF.

Ten or more counts support this clonotype. This chain uses TRBV9 with TRBJ1-4; 7 bases match TRBD1. This CDR3 contains 16 residues. The trim removed 4 bases at V and 2 bases at J, leaving 8 bases unmatched. Per germline, CDR1 SGDLS and CDR2 YYNGEE. Here the CDR3 DNA reads TGTGCCAGCAGCTCCCAGGGGGTTGGCACTAATGAAAAACTGTTTTTT. Protein product: CASSSQGVGTNEKLFF.

This clonotype was seen a handful of times. This rearrangement joins TRBV20-1 to TRBJ2-5; possibly TRBD2 for D (5 bases). Per germline, CDR1 DFQATT and CDR2 SNEGSKA (reference sequence). The CDR3 spans 14 residues. Trimming left V 0 bases short and J 1 base short, with 9 bases between. The CDR3 protein is CSARDGGRQETQYF. As DNA, the CDR3 is TGCAGTGCTAGAGACGGAGGACGCCAAGAGACCCAGTACTTC.

At least ten counts were recorded for this clonotype. V and J are TRBV10-3 and TRBJ2-3, with 10 bases fitting TRBD2. The ends lost 6 bases at V and 1 base at J; junction bases unmatched: 4. This CDR3 has 15 residues. Germline loops: CDR1 ENHRY, CDR2 SYGVKD. The DNA for the CDR3 is TGTGCCATCAGCCTCCTAGCGGGAGGCACAGATACGCAGTATTTT. Its translation is CAISLLAGGTDTQYF.

This clonotype has a count of ten or more. The chain combines TRBV6-2 or TRBV6-3 with TRBJ1-1; a weak D match, TRBD1 (6 bases). Germline CDR1 is MNHEY and CDR2 is SVGEGT. V was pared by 5 bases and J by 0 bases, with 7 bases between. This CDR3 spans 13 amino acids. DNA of the CDR3: TGTGCCAGCAGTCGGGACATGAACACTGAAGCTTTCTTT. This translates into CASSRDMNTEAFF.

In this sample, this clonotype turned up many times. The V and J genes are TRBV29-1 and TRBJ2-7; TRBD2 might be the D (5 bases). CDR3 length equals 12 residues. The germline gives CDR1 SQVTM, CDR2 ANQGSEA. Between the trimmed V and J ends, which lost 6 bases and 5 bases, there was a span of 14 bases. The CDR3 coding sequence is TGCAGCGTGGCCCGGTTGGGAGACGAGCAGTACTTC. This translates into CSVARLGDEQYF.

Ten or more counts support this clonotype. The rearrangement links TRBV20-1 to TRBJ2-1; perhaps D is TRBD1 or TRBD2 (5 bases each). V shed 1 base and J shed 8 bases, with 15 bases lying between them. Germline V gives CDR1 DFQATT, CDR2 SNEGSKA (reference sequence). The CDR3 has 14 amino acids. The CDR3 coding sequence is TGCAGTGCTAGAGCGTTGACCAGAGGGGATGAGCAGTTCTTC. Translated: CSARALTRGDEQFF.

This clonotype has at least ten counts. The chain employs TRBV9 and TRBJ2-7; 8 bases align to TRBD2. The V gene end was trimmed by 4 bases and the J gene end by 2 bases; junction bases not matched to a gene: 14. Germline-derived CDR1 and CDR2 are SGDLS and YYNGEE. This CDR3 is built from 17 residues. DNA for the CDR3: TGTGCCAGCAGCCCTTGGGCAGCGGGAGTGGGGGCCTACGAGCAGTACTTC. It translates to CASSPWAAGVGAYEQYF.

This chain joins TRBV29-1 and TRBJ2-4, with D possibly matching TRBD2 (6 bases). The CDR3 is 16 amino acids. V shed 6 bases and J shed 0 bases, with 18 bases lying between them. The germline gives CDR1 SQVTM, CDR2 ANQGSEA. The CDR3: CSVAVGGLLAKNIQYF. The CDR3 bases are TGCAGCGTGGCCGTCGGGGGTCTTTTAGCCAAAAACATTCAGTACTTC.

This clonotype was detected many times. The chain combines TRBV29-1 with TRBJ2-3; D is perhaps TRBD2 (6 bases). This CDR3 spans 13 amino acids. CDR1 and CDR2 (germline): SQVTM, ANQGSEA. Trimming shortened V by 5 bases and J by 4 bases, and 13 bases separated the two germline ends. The CDR3 DNA reads as TGCAGCGTTCGGGACTCGGGAGCAGATACGCAGTATTTT. It is translated as CSVRDSGADTQYF.

This rearrangement joins TRBV3-1 to TRBJ1-5, with D possibly TRBD1 on 6 matching bases. The V and J ends lost 2 bases and 4 bases respectively, with 12 bases between them. This CDR3 region has 15 residues. Per the germline V gene, CDR1 is LGHDT and CDR2 is YNNKEL (reference sequence). As DNA, the CDR3 is TGTGCCAGCAGCCAAATATCAGGGACAAATCAGCCCCAGCATTTT. Its translation is CASSQISGTNQPQHF.

This clonotype has ten or more counts. The CDR3 region is CASSARTGPEQYF. The DNA of the CDR3 is TGTGCCAGCAGCGCCCGGACAGGGCCCGAGCAGTACTTC. This chain connects TRBV7-2 to TRBJ2-7, with TRBD1 matching 8 bases. Germline lookup yields CDR1 SGHTA and CDR2 FQGNSA. Germline trimming cut 5 bases from V and 6 bases from J; bases unmatched to any gene: 6. The CDR3 spans 13 residues.

In this sample, this clonotype turned up many times. The chain employs TRBV27 and TRBJ2-3; tentative D call: TRBD1 (6 bases). Per the germline V gene, CDR1 is MNHEY and CDR2 is SMNVEV (reference sequence). V was trimmed by 6 bases and J by 2 bases, leaving 12 bases between them. This CDR3 is built from 14 residues. The DNA for the CDR3 is TGTGCCAGCAGAAGGACAGCTAACACAGATACGCAGTATTTT. It encodes CASRRTANTDTQYF.

The chain has TRBV20-1 and TRBJ2-5, with TRBD2 identical over 10 bases. V gave up 2 bases and J gave up 2 bases; unmatched junction bases: 2. Germline V gene data show CDR1 as DFQATT and CDR2 as SNEGSKA (reference sequence). CDR3 size: 14 residues. This CDR3 is CSARLAGDQETQYF. Written as DNA, the CDR3 is TGCAGTGCTAGACTAGCGGGAGATCAAGAGACCCAGTACTTC.

This clonotype was seen at least ten times. An end of the junction does not agree with germline; a read error may underlie this. The DNA for the CDR3 is TGTGCCAGCAGTGAAAGGGACAAGAAATTC. It is translated as CASSERDKKF. This chain links TRBV6-1 with TRBJ2-7; possible D gene TRBD1, 6 bases. The CDR3 has 10 amino acids. The germline V gene has CDR1 MNHNS and CDR2 SASEGT.

This clonotype has at least ten counts. The V and J genes are TRBV6-2 or TRBV6-3 and TRBJ2-4, with D possibly matching TRBD1 (6 bases). The CDR3 extends over 14 amino acids. Germline CDR1 reads MNHEY; CDR2 reads SVGEGT. V lost 2 bases and J 7 bases, leaving 12 bases between the germline ends. Written as DNA, the CDR3 is TGTGCCAGCAGTTACGAAGGGGGTGGGAACATTCAGTACTTC. It translates to CASSYEGGGNIQYF.

This clonotype was seen many times. The V call is TRBV6-5, the J call TRBJ2-1; a weak D match, TRBD2 (5 bases). Trimming removed 6 bases from V and 7 bases from J, with 7 bases in between. The CDR3 contains 11 residues. Germline V gene sequence: CDR1 MNHEY, CDR2 SVGAGI. This CDR3 reads CASSPGNEQFF. The CDR3 bases are TGTGCCAGCAGCCCGGGGAATGAGCAGTTCTTC.